The rows below give T cell receptor beta chains drawn from one sample of a study of breast tumors, draining lymph nodes, adjacent tissues. A single record per CDR3 protein comes from TCRdb applying MiXCR to the multiplex PCR reads. The sample includes 200,000 or so distinct CDR3 sequences, about 32% of them seen just once. Specimen: axillary lymph node tissue. The origin of the receptors is a female donor with breast cancer. Some clones in this sample may be carry-over from other donors' samples. The CDR3 runs from the conserved cysteine through the conserved F or W. D genes are given only for firm matches. Clone size, where shown, is once, few, many, or a class for clones that have expanded.

- 17 TRBD2 TRBJ2-4 TRBV11-2 CASSSSTSKGGKNIQYF TGTGCCAGCAGCTCGTCGACTAGCAAGGGAGGCAAAAACATTCAGTACTTC
- 13 - TRBJ2-5 TRBV18 CATTRALQETQYF TGTGCCACCACCCGGGCCTTACAAGAGACCCAGTACTTC
- 20 TRBD1 TRBJ1-1 TRBV19 CASLPDREMYRTSGNTEAFF TGTGCCAGTCTTCCGGACAGGGAAATGTATAGGACGAGTGGGAACACTGAAGCTTTCTTT
- 15 - TRBJ2-5 TRBV18 CASSPPSRAGETQYF TGTGCCAGCTCACCACCTTCCAGGGCAGGAGAGACCCAGTACTTC
few 13 - TRBJ1-5 TRBV28 CASKRQYNQPQHF TGTGCCAGCAAACGACAGTACAATCAGCCCCAGCATTTT
- 15 - TRBJ2-1 TRBV5-4 CASGPRRDRYNEQSF TGTGCCAGCGGCCCCCGGCGGGATAGATACAATGAGCAGTCCTTC
many 13 TRBD2 TRBJ2-7 TRBV29-1 CSASAGGPYEQYF TGCAGCGCCTCAGCGGGAGGGCCCTACGAGCAGTACTTC
- 17 TRBD2 TRBJ2-3 TRBV2 CASSVGTSGGSTDTQYF TGTGCCAGCAGTGTGGGGACTAGCGGGGGGAGCACAGATACGCAGTATTTT
few 13 - TRBJ1-1 TRBV2 CASSEGWGTEAFF TGTGCCAGCAGTGAGGGGTGGGGCACTGAAGCTTTCTTT
many 15 - TRBJ1-2 TRBV7-9 CASIPQGEGHYGYTF TGTGCCAGCATACCACAGGGAGAAGGGCACTATGGCTACACCTTC
- 12 - TRBJ1-2 TRBV2 CATSPGNYGYTF TGTGCCACCTCTCCTGGGAACTATGGCTACACCTTC
- 15 - TRBJ2-7 TRBV15 CATSRVNQGNYEQYF TGTGCCACCAGCAGAGTTAATCAGGGAAACTACGAGCAGTACTTC
many 16 TRBD1 TRBJ1-2 TRBV24-1 CATSDSGQGRTRGYTF TGTGCCACCAGTGATTCCGGACAGGGCAGGACTCGTGGCTACACCTTC
many 14 TRBD1 TRBJ2-7 TRBV7-3 CASSFTGVSYEQYF TGTGCCAGCAGCTTTACAGGGGTCTCCTACGAGCAGTACTTC
- 12 - TRBJ2-2 TRBV2 CASSILAGELFF -
- 16 - TRBJ2-5 TRBV2 CASSEGGGDNQETQYF TGTGCCAGCAGTGAGGGAGGAGGGGACAACCAAGAGACCCAGTACTTC
many 16 - TRBJ2-2 TRBV9 CASSFSRDTNTGELFF TGTGCCAGCAGCTTTAGCCGGGACACAAACACCGGGGAGCTGTTTTTT
- 13 - TRBJ2-7 TRBV6-1 CASKRKGPYEQYF TGTGCCAGCAAACGGAAGGGGCCCTACGAGCAGTACTTC
many 15 TRBD2 TRBJ2-1 TRBV7-3 CASSSSGRGGNEQFF TGTGCCAGCAGTTCTAGCGGGAGGGGGGGGAATGAGCAGTTCTTC
- 16 TRBD1 TRBJ2-7 TRBV6-2/TRBV6-3 CASSPLHFGTGVEQYF TGTGCCAGCAGTCCCCTGCACTTCGGGACAGGGGTCGAGCAGTACTTC
many 13 TRBD2 TRBJ2-1 TRBV14 CASSRDYLNEQFF TGTGCCAGCAGCAGGGACTACCTTAATGAGCAGTTCTTC
many 15 - TRBJ2-3 TRBV7-3 CASSTQGLDTDTQYF TGTGCCAGCAGCACCCAAGGACTGGACACAGATACGCAGTATTTT
many 12 - TRBJ2-7 TRBV20-1 CSAAPGSYEQYF TGCAGTGCTGCCCCGGGCAGCTACGAGCAGTACTTC
many 14 TRBD2 TRBJ2-7 TRBV2 CASSPSGGAGEQYF TGTGCCAGCTCCCCCAGCGGGGGGGCCGGGGAGCAGTACTTC
many 13 - TRBJ2-2 TRBV7-2 CASSLQANGELFF TGTGCCAGCAGCTTGCAGGCAAACGGGGAGCTGTTTTTT
few 16 - TRBJ1-2 TRBV5-4 CASSLGSGTTIYGYTF TGTGCCAGCAGCTTGGGATCTGGGACTACAATTTATGGCTACACCTTC
- 15 - TRBJ1-1 TRBV19 CASRLQVTMNTEAFF TGTGCCAGTAGGCTACAGGTAACCATGAACACTGAAGCTTTCTTT
many 15 TRBD2 TRBJ2-1 TRBV20-1 CSGVNPGLAVSEQFF TGCAGCGGGGTCAATCCGGGACTAGCGGTTTCTGAGCAGTTCTTC
few 16 TRBD1 TRBJ1-1 TRBV5-6 CASSVSGTGSATEAFF TGTGCCAGCAGCGTATCCGGGACAGGGTCTGCCACTGAAGCTTTCTTT
many 15 TRBD2 TRBJ2-7 TRBV6-2/TRBV6-3 CASSAILAGVREQYF TGTGCCAGCAGTGCTATACTAGCGGGAGTAAGGGAGCAGTACTTC
many 17 TRBD1 TRBJ2-7 TRBV7-2 CASSQSNSGTGTDEQYF TGTGCCAGCAGCCAATCAAACTCCGGGACAGGGACGGACGAGCAGTACTTC
many 16 TRBD2 TRBJ2-2 TRBV12-3/TRBV12-4 CASRSERGGYTGELFF TGTGCCAGCAGATCAGAGCGGGGGGGCTATACCGGGGAGCTGTTTTTT
many 15 TRBD1 TRBJ2-2 TRBV3-1 CASSRRDSLAGELFF TGTGCCAGCAGCCGCAGGGACAGCCTCGCCGGGGAGCTGTTTTTT
- 12 - TRBJ1-1 TRBV19 CASSIQGWAAFF TGTGCCAGTAGTATACAGGGCTGGGCAGCTTTCTTT
- 14 - TRBJ2-7 TRBV27 CASSLSGGGVEQYF TGTGCCAGCAGTTTATCAGGGGGAGGGGTCGAGCAGTACTTC
many 13 - TRBJ1-5 TRBV25-1 CASSNKAGQPQHF TGTGCCAGCAGTAACAAGGCGGGTCAGCCCCAGCATTTT
- 13 - TRBJ2-2 TRBV29-1 CSVDRLNTGELSW TGCAGCGTTGATCGACTGAACACCGGGGAGCTGTCTTGG
many 14 - TRBJ1-4 TRBV6-6 CASSLLGVDEKLFF TGTGCCAGCAGTTTATTGGGGGTTGATGAAAAACTGTTTTTT
many 16 TRBD2 TRBJ2-1 TRBV7-9 CASSPRTSGSPNEQFF TGTGCCAGCAGCCCAAGGACTAGCGGGAGTCCCAATGAGCAGTTCTTC
many 13 - TRBJ2-5 TRBV29-1 CSASGPSGETQYF TGCAGCGCCTCGGGGCCCTCGGGAGAGACCCAGTACTTC
once 13 - TRBJ1-5 TRBV10-3 CAISEVEKETQHF TGTGCCATCAGTGAAGTGGAAAAAGAGACCCAGCATTTT
- 15 - TRBJ2-2 TRBV20-1 CSARARLASTGELFF TGCAGTGCTAGAGCTCGACTCGCTTCCACCGGGGAGCTGTTTTTT
many 18 TRBD2 TRBJ2-5 TRBV6-1 CASSEAGLAGGPGKTQYF TGTGCCAGCAGTGAAGCTGGACTAGCGGGAGGGCCAGGGAAGACCCAGTACTTC
many 13 - TRBJ2-7 TRBV5-5 CASNFLQPSEQYF TGTGCCAGCAACTTCCTGCAGCCTTCCGAGCAGTACTTC